This T cell receptor beta chain was documented in a study of blood T cell repertoires in COVID-19 (dated by TCRdb to 2020 to 2021). With respect to the entire study: The collaborator samples originated in the United States, Italy and Spain and spanned the acute and convalescent phases of COVID-19. The material from the prospective study consisted of cDNA or gDNA derived from T cells, B-cell-depleted T cells, or PBMCs. Subjects who had been exposed to COVID-19, were actively infected with it, or had recovered from it provided the deeply sampled blood TCRbeta repertoires that made up the dataset. The repertoires were released in a freely available public database meant as a resource for research on the immune response to SARS-CoV-2. The samples were drawn from the first 160 participants of the ongoing ImmuneRACE study and from some 1,300 subjects provided by 6 global collaborators. Sample metadata almost always included a de-identified subject ID, COVID-19 status, age in years and sex. Where available, HLA class I and class II types were taken from metadata supplied by the sample provider and were not determined by assay-based typing. The research as a whole found: Clinical and demographic metadata were provided uncurated, with the amount varying by source and participant.

The collaborating institutions used their own protocols to collect whole blood in K2EDTA tubes. For TCRbeta analysis, collaborator samples were shipped as frozen whole blood, as isolated PBMCs, or as DNA extracted from either sample type. The immunoSEQ Assay, a bias-controlled multiplex PCR, was used to amplify TCRbeta CDR3 regions from genomic DNA. The authors' pipeline ran thus. The number of nucleated cells in each sample was estimated by amplification of reference gene primers within the assay. To quantify the absolute abundance of each unique TCRbeta CDR3 rearrangement, sequence reads were collapsed and filtered. Productive Simpson clonality was computed per sample as the square root of Simpson's diversity index over productive rearrangements. TCRdb retrieved this table from immuneACCESS and kept in-frame rearrangements only. Not all clones are present; in checked studies, unresolved V genes account for under half, and no reason is known for the remainder. V and J calls and clone size are copied from that table; D and trimming were computed from the DNA. Recorded for this sample are approximately 300,000 clones; approximately 85% of them occurred a single time. The ten largest clones take up around 1.5% of the sample.

A word on this clone: Its binding antigen is unknown. Base qualities were left out, and no much larger clone turns up one base away.

From the cysteine up to the phenylalanine, the CDR3 has a length of 13 residues. Only the CDR3 region is kept as DNA, spanning 39 bases read in frame from base 1. Looking up the germline V gene yields CDR1 SGHRS and CDR2 YFSETQ. V lost 7 bases and J lost 6 bases, and the count of bases not matched to a germline gene is 8. The receptor was isolated from a woman between 45 and 65 years old with acute or convalescent COVID-19. The sequencing sample was made of peripheral blood. The sequence links TRBV5-1 to TRBJ2-7; the junction holds 9 bases that match TRBD1. The nucleotide sequence is TGCGCCAGCGGACGGGGGACAGGGACCGAGCAGTACTTC. This translates into CASGRGTGTEQYF.